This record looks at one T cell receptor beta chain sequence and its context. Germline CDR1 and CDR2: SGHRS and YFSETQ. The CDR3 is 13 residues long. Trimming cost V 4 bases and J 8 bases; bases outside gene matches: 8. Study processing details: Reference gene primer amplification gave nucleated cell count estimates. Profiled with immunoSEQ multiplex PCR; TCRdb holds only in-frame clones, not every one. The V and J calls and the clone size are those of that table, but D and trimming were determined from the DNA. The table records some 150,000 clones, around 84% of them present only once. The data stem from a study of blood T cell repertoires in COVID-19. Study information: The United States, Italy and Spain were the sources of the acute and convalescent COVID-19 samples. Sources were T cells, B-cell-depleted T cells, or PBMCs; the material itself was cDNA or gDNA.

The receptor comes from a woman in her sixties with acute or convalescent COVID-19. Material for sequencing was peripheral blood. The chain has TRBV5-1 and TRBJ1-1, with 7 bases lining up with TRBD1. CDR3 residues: CASSGSDRPEAFF. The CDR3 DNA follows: TGCGCCAGCAGCGGGTCGGACAGGCCGGAAGCTTTCTTT. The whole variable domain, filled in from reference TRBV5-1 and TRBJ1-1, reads KAGVTQTPRYLIKTRGQQVTLSCSPISGHRSVSWYQQTPGQGLQFLFEYFSETQRNKGNFPGRFSGRQFSNSRSEMNVSTLELGDSALYLCASSGSDRPEAFFGQGTRLTVV.